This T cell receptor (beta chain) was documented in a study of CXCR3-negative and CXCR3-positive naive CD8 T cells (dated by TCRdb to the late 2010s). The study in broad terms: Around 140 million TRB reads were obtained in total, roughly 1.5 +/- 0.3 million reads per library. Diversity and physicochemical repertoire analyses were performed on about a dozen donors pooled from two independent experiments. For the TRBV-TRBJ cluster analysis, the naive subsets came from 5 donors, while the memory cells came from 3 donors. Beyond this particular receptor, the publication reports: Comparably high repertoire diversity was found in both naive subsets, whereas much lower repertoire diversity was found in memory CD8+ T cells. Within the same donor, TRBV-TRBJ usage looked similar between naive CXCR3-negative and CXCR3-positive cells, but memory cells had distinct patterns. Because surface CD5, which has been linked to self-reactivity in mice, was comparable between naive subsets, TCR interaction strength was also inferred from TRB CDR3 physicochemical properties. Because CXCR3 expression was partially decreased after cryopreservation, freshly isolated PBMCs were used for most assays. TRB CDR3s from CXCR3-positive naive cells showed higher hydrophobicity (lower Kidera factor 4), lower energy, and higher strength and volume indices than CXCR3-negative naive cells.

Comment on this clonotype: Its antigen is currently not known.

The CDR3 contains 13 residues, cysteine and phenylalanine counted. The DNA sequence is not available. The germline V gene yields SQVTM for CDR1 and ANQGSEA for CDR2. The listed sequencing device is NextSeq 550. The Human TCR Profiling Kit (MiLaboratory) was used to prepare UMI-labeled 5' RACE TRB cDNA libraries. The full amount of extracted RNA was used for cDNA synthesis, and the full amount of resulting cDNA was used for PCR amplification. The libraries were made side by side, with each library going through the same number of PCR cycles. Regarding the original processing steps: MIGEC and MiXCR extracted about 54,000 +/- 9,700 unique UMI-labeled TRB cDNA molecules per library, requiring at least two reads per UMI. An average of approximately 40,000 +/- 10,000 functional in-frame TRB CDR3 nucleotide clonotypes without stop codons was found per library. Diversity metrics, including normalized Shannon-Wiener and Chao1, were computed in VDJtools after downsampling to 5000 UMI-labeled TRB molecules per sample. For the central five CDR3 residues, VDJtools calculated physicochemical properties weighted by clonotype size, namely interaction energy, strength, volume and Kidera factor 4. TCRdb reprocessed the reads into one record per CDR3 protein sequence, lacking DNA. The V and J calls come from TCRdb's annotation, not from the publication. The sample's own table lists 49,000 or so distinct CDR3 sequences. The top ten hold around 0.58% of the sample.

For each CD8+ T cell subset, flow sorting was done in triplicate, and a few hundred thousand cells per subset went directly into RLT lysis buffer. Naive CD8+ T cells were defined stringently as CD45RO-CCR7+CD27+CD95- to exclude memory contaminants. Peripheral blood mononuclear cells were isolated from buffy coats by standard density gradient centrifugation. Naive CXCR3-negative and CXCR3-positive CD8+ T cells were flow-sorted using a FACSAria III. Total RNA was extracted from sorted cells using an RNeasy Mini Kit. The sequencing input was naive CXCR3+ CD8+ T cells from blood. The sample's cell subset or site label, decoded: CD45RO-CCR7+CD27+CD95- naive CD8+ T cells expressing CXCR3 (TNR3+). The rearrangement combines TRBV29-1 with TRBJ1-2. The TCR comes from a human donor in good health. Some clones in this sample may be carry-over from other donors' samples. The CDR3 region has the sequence CSVEDQRSYGYTF.